This TCR beta chain is drawn from a study of CD8 T cells in ankylosing spondylitis. Study-level points and caveats: CD8+ by phenotype, disease-linked clones were relatively rare in peripheral blood.

From the 5' RACE reads, TCRdb called clonotypes with MiXCR, one entry per CDR3 protein. The sample contains 150,000 to 200,000 distinct CDR3 sequences, 13% of which appear only once. There are many counts of this clonotype. Its target is not known. Sequencing was performed on blood, either unsorted or a sorted T cell fraction (not recorded which). This TCR derives from a female donor with ankylosing spondylitis or in good health (not recorded which).

CDR3 in amino acids: CASSLGADPGSDTQYF. In nucleotides, the CDR3 is TGCGCCAGCAGCTTGGGCGCAGACCCGGGATCAGATACGCAGTATTTT. V and J are TRBV5-1 and TRBJ2-3, with a possible D match to TRBD2 (5 bases). The CDR3 consists of 16 residues. The germline V and J ends were trimmed by 0 bases and 4 bases, with 15 bases remaining between them. CDR1 is SGHRS and CDR2 is YFSETQ in the germline V gene.